These 14 T cell receptor beta chains originate from one sample sequenced in a study of CD8+ T cells in alopecia areata. Sequencing used cDNA as its template, made by extracting RNA and reverse transcribing it. TCRdb's copy holds only in-frame clones and misses some; the assay was immunoSEQ multiplex PCR. The sample shows 90,000 to 130,000 clones, none of them appearing just once. The source material was lesional skin. The receptors originated from a C3H/HeJ mouse with alopecia areata. The MHC haplotype recorded for the strain is H2-k.

This clone has ten or more counts. The genes and germline here are from mouse. The CDR3 is CASSSGTGANYAEQFF. The CDR3 bases that were read are TGTGCCAGCAGTTCCGGGACTGGGGCGAACTATGCT. The chain uses TRBV13-3 and TRBJ2-1; 10 positions match TRBD2. The CDR3 end is not reached by the read, which stops 4 residues before it; the germline J gene fills it in. Germline-derived CDR1 and CDR2 are NNHDY and SYVADS. V gave up 4 bases and J gave up 1 base; unmatched junction bases: 5. The CDR3 spans 16 residues.

This clone has only a few counts. The listed genes are named as in mouse. Read sequence stops 4 residues before the CDR3 end, and the germline J gene provides the missing end. The chain has TRBV13-3 and TRBJ1-2, with 7 bases that match TRBD1. The CDR3 loop spans 13 amino acids. Per the germline V gene, CDR1 is NNHDY and CDR2 is SYVADS. V lost 7 bases to trimming and J lost 1 base; unmatched junction nucleotides: 4. The covered CDR3 bases are TGTGCCAGCGCGGACAGGATAAACTCC. Amino acid sequence: CASADRINS. The CDR3, in full, reads CASADRINSDYTF.

This clone was counted only a few times. Here the gene names and germline are mouse. The observed sequence ends 4 residues before the CDR3 terminus, with the missing tail filled in from the germline J gene. This chain joins TRBV19 and TRBJ2-5; 9 bases fit TRBD1. The V gene's germline CDR1 is FNHDT and CDR2 SITEND (reference sequence). CDR3 length: 12 amino acids. The CDR3 spells CASTGQGDTQYF. The CDR3 DNA, read in part, is TGTGCCAGCACGGGACAGGGAGAC.

This clone has a handful of counts. Germline and genes: mouse. The DNA ends 4 residues before the CDR3 does, and the rest of the CDR3 is filled in from the germline J gene. The gene calls are TRBV1 and TRBJ1-1; TRBD1 aligns across 7 bases. The germline CDR1 and CDR2 sequences are NSQYPW and LRSPGD (reference sequence). Trimming removed 11 bases from V and 0 bases from J; junction bases left unmatched: 3. The CDR3 is 12 residues long. The CDR3 bases that were read are TGCACCGCCGGGACAGCAAACACA. Amino acid sequence: CTAGTANT. The complete CDR3 sequence is CTAGTANTEVFF.

This clone turned up a few times. Any gene name here is a mouse gene name. Read sequence stops 4 residues before the CDR3 end, and the germline J gene provides the missing end. The rearrangement uses TRBV13-3 and TRBJ1-4; TRBD1 matches 8 bases. The CDR3 runs to 15 residues. The germline V gene encodes CDR1 NNHDY and CDR2 SYVADS. The CDR3 bases that were read are TGTGCCAGCAGTGATGAGACAGGGGACGCCGAA. Amino acid sequence: CASSDETGDAE. In full, the CDR3 is CASSDETGDAERLFF.

About this clone itself: Mouse names are used for the genes. The CDR3 end is not reached by the read, which stops 4 residues before it; the germline J gene fills it in. V usage is TRBV1 and J usage is TRBJ2-3; 9 nucleotides line up with TRBD2. Germline CDR1 is NSQYPW and CDR2 is LRSPGD (reference sequence). With V trimmed by 1 base and J by 2 bases, 7 bases remained unmatched. The CDR3 consists of 17 residues. Here the CDR3 reads CTCSAVVGGPPAETLYF. The DNA read from the CDR3 is TGCACCTGCAGTGCAGTGGTGGGGGGGCCCCCTGCAGAA.

Comment on this clone: Mouse germline and gene names are used. The read comes to an end 4 residues before the CDR3 does, leaving the germline J gene to fill in the end. Other DNA sequences in this sample translate to the same CDR3. This chain uses TRBV13-2 with TRBJ2-5, with TRBD2 matching 9 bases. CDR1 NNHNN and CDR2 SYGAGS come from the germline V gene (reference sequence). This CDR3 has 13 residues. The CDR3 bases that were read are TGTGCCAGCGCGGACTGGGGAGAAGAC. It yields the protein CASADWGED. The entire CDR3 protein is CASADWGEDTQYF.

Regarding this clone: TCRdb lists a protein that is different at residue 12 from the translated DNA; the protein given here uses the DNA translation. Mouse germline and gene names are used. The sequenced fragment ends 3 residues before the CDR3 boundary, so the rest is inferred from the germline J gene. The chain joins TRBV19 to TRBJ1-6, with D maybe TRBD1 (6 bases). TRBJ1-6 is an ORF for which the function is uncertain. Per germline, CDR1 FNHDT and CDR2 SITEND (reference sequence). The CDR3 loop spans 15 amino acids. Trimming removed 5 bases from V and 7 bases from J, with 16 bases in between. CDR3 DNA (partial): TGTGCCAGCAGATCCTGGGGGGGGCGGAATTCGCCC. Translated, it gives CASRSWGGRNSP. The entire CDR3 sequence reads CASRSWGGRNSPLYF.

This clone was detected a few times. Mouse names are used for the genes. Read sequence stops 4 residues before the CDR3 end, and the germline J gene provides the missing end. J is TRBJ2-3 and V is TRBV19; 11 bases agree with TRBD2. The V and J ends lost 6 bases and 0 bases, in that order; junction bases with no gene match: 3. The germline CDR1 and CDR2 sequences are FNHDT and SITEND (reference sequence). CDR3 length: 15 residues. The CDR3 sequence: CASKDWGASAETLYF. CDR3 bases read: TGTGCCAGCAAGGACTGGGGGGCTAGTGCAGAA.

In regard to this clone: The gene names given are mouse names. The CDR3 goes on 4 residues after the read ends, and that part is filled in from the germline J gene. V and J are TRBV13-2 and TRBJ2-1, with D possibly being TRBD1 (5 bases). V shed 0 bases and J shed 0 bases, with 7 bases lying between them. CDR1 and CDR2 from the germline V gene are NNHNN and SYGAGS (reference sequence). The CDR3 runs to 15 residues. The CDR3 protein is CASGDGTLNYAEQFF. The DNA read from the CDR3 is TGTGCCAGCGGTGATGGGACACTTAACTATGCT.

This clone has at least ten counts. The germline and genes are mouse ones. The sequenced CDR3 bases are TGTGCCAGCGGGACAGCTGCT. Amino acids: CASGTAA. Given in full, the CDR3 is CASGTAAEQFF. The chain recombines TRBV13-3 with TRBJ2-1, with TRBD1 matching 7 bases. The read halts 4 residues ahead of the CDR3 end, with the missing end drawn from the germline J gene. Germline V gives CDR1 NNHDY, CDR2 SYVADS. V was pared by 7 bases and J by 6 bases, with 1 base of the junction left unmatched. This CDR3 spans 11 amino acids.

Note on this clone: Mouse gene names apply. Read data end 4 residues before the CDR3 end; the end is taken from the germline J gene. This same CDR3 is encoded by further DNA sequences in the sample. This rearrangement joins TRBV13-1 to TRBJ2-1; the D gene is possibly TRBD2 (6 bases). V was trimmed by 2 bases and J by 4 bases, leaving 10 bases between them. Germline lookup yields CDR1 NSHNY and CDR2 SYGAGN. The CDR3 extends over 14 amino acids. CDR3 DNA (partial): TGTGCCAGCAGTGACTGGGGCTTATATGCT. It encodes CASSDWGLYA. The CDR3 in full is CASSDWGLYAEQFF.

In its sample, this clone was seen a few times. Germline and genes: mouse. The part of the CDR3 DNA that was read is TGTGCCAGCAGTGGCGGGGGGACTCAAAAC. It codes for CASSGGGTQN. The CDR3 reads in full as CASSGGGTQNTLYF. This rearrangement joins TRBV13-3 to TRBJ2-4; TRBD2 is a possible D gene (6 bases). The read comes to an end 4 residues before the CDR3 does, leaving the germline J gene to fill in the end. Trimming cost V 3 bases and J 2 bases, with 10 bases left between them. The CDR3 totals 14 residues. CDR1 is NNHDY and CDR2 is SYVADS in the germline V gene.

This clone was found a few times. Genes here carry mouse names. The CDR3 goes on 4 residues after the read ends, and that part is filled in from the germline J gene. The sample contains more than one DNA sequence encoding this CDR3. V gene TRBV13-3 combines with J gene TRBJ2-5, with D possibly being TRBD2 (7 bases). Trimming pared 0 bases from V and 0 bases from J, leaving 14 bases between. The CDR3 covers 17 residues. Germline-derived CDR1 and CDR2 are NNHDY and SYVADS. The CDR3 reads CASSDAPGGLNQDTQYF. CDR3 bases read: TGTGCCAGCAGTGATGCACCTGGGGGCCTCAACCAAGAC.